Following are 5 T cell receptor beta chains from one sample sequenced in a study of T cell responses to AZD1222 COVID-19 vaccine. TCRdb's copy holds only in-frame clones and misses some; the assay was immunoSEQ multiplex PCR. The sample has over 100,000 clones, roughly 92% seen once. Sequenced material: peripheral blood, taken on day 0 of AZD1222 vaccination. The receptors were gathered from an adult in good health.

The J gene is TRBJ2-3, the V gene TRBV6-5; tentative D call: TRBD2 (6 bases). V was cut by 4 bases and J by 8 bases, with 16 bases left in between. CDR1 and CDR2 from the germline V gene are MNHEY and SVGAGI. The CDR3 contains 14 residues. CDR3 sequence reads: CASSSWTAGGTQYF. The CDR3 DNA follows: TGTGCCAGCAGTTCCTGGACTGCCGGGGGTACGCAGTATTTT.

The chain employs TRBV7-2 and TRBJ1-5; possibly TRBD1 for D (5 bases). Germline values: CDR1 SGHTA, CDR2 FQGNSA. Trimming took 3 bases from V and 6 from J, leaving 9 bases between them. The CDR3 consists of 13 residues. CDR3 coding DNA: TGTGCCAGCAGCTTGGGGGAGACTCAGCCCCAGCATTTT. Residues: CASSLGETQPQHF. The variable domain in full, with the rest retrieved from reference TRBV7-2 and TRBJ1-5, is GAGVSQSPSNKVTEKGKDVELRCDPISGHTALYWYRQSLGQGLEFLIYFQGNSAPDKSGLPSDRFSAERTGGSVSTLTIQRTQQEDSAVYLCASSLGETQPQHFGDGTRLSIL.

The chain employs TRBV11-3 and TRBJ1-2, with 8 bases matching TRBD1. This CDR3 has 14 residues. The V gene's germline CDR1 is SGHNT and CDR2 YENEEA. The V segment lost 1 base and the J segment 8 bases; nucleotides outside the gene matches: 6. CDR3 loop: CASSLGSTGVGYTF. DNA of the CDR3: TGTGCCAGCAGCTTAGGTTCGACAGGGGTAGGCTACACCTTC.

Note on this clone: At one boundary the junction diverges from the germline segment, which might be a read error. The chain employs TRBV4-2 and TRBJ2-3; D is uncertain. The CDR3 contains 18 residues. CDR1 is LGHNA and CDR2 is YNFKEQ in the germline V gene. The CDR3 bases are TGTGCCAGCAGTCAAGCACCTACCTCGGATTCTAGCACAGATACGCAGTATTTT. Its protein is CASSQAPTSDSSTDTQYF.

The V and J genes are TRBV18 and TRBJ2-2; 7 bases align to TRBD1. The CDR3 totals 15 residues. Trimming removed 3 bases from V and 2 bases from J; junction bases left unmatched: 3. The germline CDR1 and CDR2 sequences are KGHSH and LQKENI. The CDR3 region is CASSPGTANTGELFF. In DNA form, the CDR3 reads TGTGCCAGCTCACCCGGGACAGCTAACACCGGGGAGCTGTTTTTT.